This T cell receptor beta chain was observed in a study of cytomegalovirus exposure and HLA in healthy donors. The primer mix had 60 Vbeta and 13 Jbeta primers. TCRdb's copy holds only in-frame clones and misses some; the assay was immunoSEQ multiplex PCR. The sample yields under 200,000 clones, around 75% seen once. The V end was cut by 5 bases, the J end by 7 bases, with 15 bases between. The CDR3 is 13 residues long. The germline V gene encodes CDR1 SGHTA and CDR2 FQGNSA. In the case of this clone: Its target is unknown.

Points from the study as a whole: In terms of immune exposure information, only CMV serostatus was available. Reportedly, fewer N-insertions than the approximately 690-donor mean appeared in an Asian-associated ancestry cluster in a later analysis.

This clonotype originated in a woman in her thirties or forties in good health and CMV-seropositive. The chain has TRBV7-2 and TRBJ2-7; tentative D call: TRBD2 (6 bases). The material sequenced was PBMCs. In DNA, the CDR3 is TGTGCCAGCAGCCCCCTGGAGGGCGGGGAGCAGTACTTC. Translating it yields CASSPLEGGEQYF. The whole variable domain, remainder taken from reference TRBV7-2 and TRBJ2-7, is GAGVSQSPSNKVTEKGKDVELRCDPISGHTALYWYRQSLGQGLEFLIYFQGNSAPDKSGLPSDRFSAERTGGSVSTLTIQRTQQEDSAVYLCASSPLEGGEQYFGPGTRLTVT.